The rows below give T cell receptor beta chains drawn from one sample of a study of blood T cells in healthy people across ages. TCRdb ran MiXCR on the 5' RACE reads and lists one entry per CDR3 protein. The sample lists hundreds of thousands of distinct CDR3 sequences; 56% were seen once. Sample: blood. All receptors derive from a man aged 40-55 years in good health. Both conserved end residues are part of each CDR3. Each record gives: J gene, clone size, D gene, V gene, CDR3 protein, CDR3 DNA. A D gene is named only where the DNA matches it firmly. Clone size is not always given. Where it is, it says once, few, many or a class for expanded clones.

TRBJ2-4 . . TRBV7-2 CASSPMGVAKNIQYF TGTGCCAGCTCTCCTATGGGGGTAGCCAAAAACATTCAGTACTTC
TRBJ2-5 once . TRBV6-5 CASSYESRQETQYF TGTGCCAGCAGTTACGAGAGCAGACAAGAGACCCAGTACTTC
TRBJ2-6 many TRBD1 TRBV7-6 CASSSQGAGANVLTF TGTGCCAGCAGCTCCCAGGGGGCTGGGGCCAACGTCCTGACTTTC
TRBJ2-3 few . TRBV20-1 CSATPGTLDTQYF TGCAGTGCAACCCCCGGGACCCTTGATACGCAGTATTTT
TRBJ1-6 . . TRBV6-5 CASSLATGNSPLHF TGTGCCAGCAGTTTGGCAACAGGGAATTCACCCCTCCACTTT
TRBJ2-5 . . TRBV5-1 CASSLVSGFETQYF TGCGCCAGCAGCTTGGTGTCCGGGTTCGAGACCCAGTACTTC
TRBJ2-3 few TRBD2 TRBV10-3 CAIQTREGSDTQYF TGTGCCATACAAACCCGGGAGGGCTCCGATACGCAGTATTTT
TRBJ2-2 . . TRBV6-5 CASSSLDTDTGELFF TGTGCCAGCAGTTCCTTGGACACAGACACCGGGGAGCTGTTTTTT
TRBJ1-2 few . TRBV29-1 CSVGRVKAGYTF TGCAGCGTTGGCAGGGTGAAAGCCGGCTACACCTTC
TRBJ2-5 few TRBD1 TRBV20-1 CSGSVTGGVETQYF TGCAGTGGTAGCGTGACAGGGGGAGTGGAGACCCAGTACTTC
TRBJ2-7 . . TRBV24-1 CATSEHQQGRYEQYF TGTGCCACCAGTGAACATCAACAGGGCAGGTACGAGCAGTACTTC
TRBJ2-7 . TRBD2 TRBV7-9 CASSLRGTRNYEQYF TGTGCCAGCAGCTTACGAGGGACTAGGAACTACGAGCAGTACTTC
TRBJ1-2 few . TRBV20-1 CSASSGGVYGYTF TGCAGTGCTAGCTCTGGGGGCGTCTATGGCTACACCTTC
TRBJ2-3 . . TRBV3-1 CASSPDYHTSSTDTQYF TGTGCCAGCAGCCCAGACTACCATACTAGTAGCACAGATACGCAGTATTTT
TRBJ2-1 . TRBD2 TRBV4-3 CASSRLAGAREEQFF TGCGCCAGCAGCCGACTAGCGGGAGCGAGGGAAGAGCAGTTCTTC
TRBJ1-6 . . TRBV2 CASSEQSSYNSPLHF TGTGCCAGCAGTGAACAGAGCTCCTATAATTCACCCCTCCACTTT
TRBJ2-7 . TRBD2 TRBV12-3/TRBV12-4 CASTVSRGGLAGSYEQYF TGTGCCAGCACAGTTTCCAGAGGGGGGCTAGCGGGCTCCTACGAGCAGTACTTC
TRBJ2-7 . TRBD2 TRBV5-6 CASSLDWAGGPIPTSYNEQYF TGTGCCAGCAGCTTGGACTGGGCGGGAGGGCCGATCCCTACCTCCTACAATGAGCAGTACTTC
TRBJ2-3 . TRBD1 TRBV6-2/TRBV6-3 CASSGRTGQGDTQYF TGTGCCAGCAGTGGGAGGACAGGACAGGGAGATACGCAGTATTTT
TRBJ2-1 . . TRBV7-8 CASSLSEEAGQFF TGTGCCAGCAGCTTATCGGAGGAGGCGGGGCAGTTCTTC
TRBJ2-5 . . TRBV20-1 CSARGQGLQETQYF TGCAGTGCTAGAGGTCAGGGATTACAAGAGACCCAGTACTTC
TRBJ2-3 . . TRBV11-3 CASSFRVLDTQYF TGTGCCAGCAGCTTCAGGGTGCTAGATACGCAGTATTTT
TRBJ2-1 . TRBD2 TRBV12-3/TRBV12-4 CASSLLQPGLALSYNEQFF TGTGCCAGCAGTTTATTGCAACCGGGACTAGCCCTCTCCTACAATGAGCAGTTCTTC
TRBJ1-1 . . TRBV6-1 CASGAAFWTEAFF TGTGCCTCGGGGGCAGCCTTTTGGACTGAAGCTTTCTTT
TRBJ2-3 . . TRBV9 CASSGKPPPGRHTDTQYF TGTGCCAGCAGCGGAAAACCACCTCCGGGACGGCACACAGATACGCAGTATTTT
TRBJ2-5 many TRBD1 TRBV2 CASMTGFVQETQYF TGTGCCAGCATGACAGGGTTCGTCCAGGAGACCCAGTACTTC
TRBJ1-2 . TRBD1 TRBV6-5 CASRRTGYYGYTF TGCGCCAGCAGAAGGACAGGCTATTATGGCTACACCTTC
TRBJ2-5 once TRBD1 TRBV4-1 CASSLNTIGTGFQETQYF TGCGCCAGCAGCCTGAACACCATCGGGACAGGGTTCCAAGAGACCCAGTACTTC
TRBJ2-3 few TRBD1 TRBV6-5 CASSYQGARVTDTQYF TGTGCCAGCAGTTACCAGGGGGCGCGGGTCACAGATACGCAGTATTTT
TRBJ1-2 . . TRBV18 CASSAGVGVYTF TGTGCCAGCTCGGCGGGGGTAGGCGTCTACACCTTC
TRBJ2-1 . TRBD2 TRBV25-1 CASSLAGNPYNEQFF TGTGCCAGCAGTCTAGCGGGAAATCCATACAATGAGCAGTTCTTC
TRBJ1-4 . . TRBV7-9 CASSSRFREIEINEKLFF TGTGCCAGCAGCTCGCGGTTTCGGGAAATAGAGATTAATGAAAAACTGTTTTTT
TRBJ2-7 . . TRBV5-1 CASSLPTSLSEQYF TGCGCCAGCAGCTTGCCCACTAGCTTGTCGGAGCAGTACTTC
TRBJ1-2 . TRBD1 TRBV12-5 CASGFQSMPGQNYGYTF TGTGCTAGTGGTTTCCAATCCATGCCGGGACAGAACTATGGCTACACCTTC
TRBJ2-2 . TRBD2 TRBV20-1 CSAKKRGAPILSGELFF TGCAGTGCCAAAAAGCGGGGGGCCCCTATCCTTAGCGGGGAGCTGTTTTTT
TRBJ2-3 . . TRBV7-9 CASSLGGLQGTPGGTQYF TGTGCCAGCAGCTTAGGAGGGCTACAGGGGACTCCTGGGGGTACGCAGTATTTT
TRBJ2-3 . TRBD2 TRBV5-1 CASSFPGGSTDTQYF TGCGCCAGCAGCTTTCCGGGGGGGAGCACAGATACGCAGTATTTT
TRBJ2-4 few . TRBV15 CATSSGLVAKNIQYF TGTGCCACCAGCTCGGGGCTAGTAGCCAAAAACATTCAGTACTTC
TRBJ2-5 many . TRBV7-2 CASSLQGFQETQYF TGTGCCAGCAGCTTACAGGGTTTTCAAGAGACCCAGTACTTC
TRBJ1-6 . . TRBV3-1 CASTGVSSPLHF TGTGCCAGCACAGGGGTTAGTTCACCCCTCCACTTT
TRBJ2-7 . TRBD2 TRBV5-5 CASSLKLAGVSEQYF TGTGCCAGCAGCTTGAAACTAGCGGGAGTAAGCGAGCAGTACTTC
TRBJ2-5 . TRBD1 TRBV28 CASSLQGAETQYF TGTGCCAGCAGTTTACAGGGGGCTGAGACCCAGTACTTC
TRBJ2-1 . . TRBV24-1 CATSDRRGGVLNEQFF TGTGCCACCAGTGATCGCCGGGGTGGGGTCCTCAATGAGCAGTTCTTC